These 17 T cell receptor beta chains came from one sample sequenced in a study of tumor-infiltrating lymphocytes in primary liver carcinoma. Blood RNA came from unsorted whole blood; germline DNA was also extracted. Researchers generated TCR beta cDNA from about 450 ng of total RNA, relying on a constant-region primer. Generation of the TCR beta libraries relied on three nested multiplex PCR rounds using slightly modified ARM-PCR. Each of the first two PCR rounds ran nine to ten cycles with TRBV1-TRBV30 forward and C-beta reverse primers. TCRdb reprocessed the multiplex PCR reads with MiXCR, giving one entry per CDR3 protein. Of approximately 300,000 distinct CDR3 sequences in the sample, roughly two thirds were seen once. The sample was peripheral blood. These receptors originate from a man aged 35 to 55 with primary liver carcinoma and hepatitis B virus infection.

Note on this clonotype: This may stem from a read error, because a much larger clone lies one nucleotide away. CDR3 in amino acids: CTSSSQGAGGELFF. The DNA for the CDR3 is TGTACCAGCAGTTCACAGGGGGCTGGCGGGGAGCTGTTTTTT. V and J are TRBV11-3 and TRBJ2-2; 9 nucleotides align to TRBD1. The CDR3 runs 14 residues. The V gene's germline CDR1 is SGHNT and CDR2 YENEEA.

For this clonotype: Germline and junction disagree at one end, which may indicate a read error. The chain has TRBV11-3 and TRBJ2-1; D ambiguous. This CDR3 has 14 amino acids. Germline CDR1 SGHNT, CDR2 YENEEA. The CDR3 DNA is TGTGCCAGCAACTTCGCCGGCCCCTGCAATGAGCATTTCTTC. Translated, it gives CASNFAGPCNEHFF.

Notes on this clonotype: A junction end diverges from the germline sequence, so it may reflect a read error. This chain links TRBV11-2 with TRBJ2-5; TRBD2 matches 12 bases. CDR1 is SGHAT and CDR2 is FQNNGV in the germline V gene. This CDR3 spans 16 amino acids. This CDR3 is CASRPWTSGNQETQYF. In DNA, the CDR3 is TGTGCCAGCAGGCCTTGGACTAGCGGGAATCAAGAGACACAGTACTTC.

The chain employs TRBV29-1 and TRBJ1-5; TRBD1 aligns across 7 bases. The ends lost 5 bases at V and 6 bases at J; junction bases unmatched: 4. CDR1 SQVTM and CDR2 ANQGSEA come from the germline V gene. This CDR3 is 12 amino acids long. CDR3 bases: TGCAGCGTTAAACAGGGGTGTCAGCCCCAGCATTTT. It codes for CSVKQGCQPQHF.

Notes on this clonotype: It may be a read error: a sequence one base away is much more abundant. The V call is TRBV5-1, the J call TRBJ2-1; D gene ambiguous. The V gene's germline CDR1 is SGHRS and CDR2 YFSETQ. CDR3 length: 11 amino acids. The CDR3 DNA is TGCGCCAGCAGCGATTACAATGTGCAGTTCTTC. Translation gives CASSDYNVQFF.

The chain links TRBV5-5 to TRBJ1-2; D remains ambiguous. Germline-derived CDR1 and CDR2 are SGHKS and YYEKEE (reference sequence). The CDR3 loop spans 15 amino acids. Trimming took 0 bases from V and 4 from J, leaving 13 bases between them. The CDR3 coding sequence is TGTGCCAGCAGCTTGGTGCCGGGAGTCGGCTATGGCTACACCTTC. This encodes CASSLVPGVGYGYTF.

As to this clonotype: This may be a read error: a much more frequent sequence differs by one nucleotide. This sequence joins TRBV12-3 or TRBV12-4 and TRBJ2-4; D uncertain. Trimming cost V 3 bases and J 0 bases, with 6 bases left between them. The CDR3 sequence is 14 residues long. CDR3 sequence: CASSFEIAKNIQYF. The CDR3 DNA is TGTGCCAGCAGTTTTGAAATAGCCAAAAACATTCAGTACTTC.

This clonotype occurred a few times. The chain combines TRBV7-2 with TRBJ2-7, with unresolved D. This CDR3 has 16 residues. The germline V and J ends were trimmed by 1 base and 5 bases, with 18 bases remaining between them. The V gene's germline CDR1 is SGHTA and CDR2 FQGNSA. The CDR3 DNA follows: TGTGCCAGCAGCTTAGGCGTTAGCCGAGCCTTCGACGAGCAGTACTTC. It translates to CASSLGVSRAFDEQYF. The variable domain in full, completed from reference TRBV7-2 and TRBJ2-7, reads GAGVSQSPSNKVTEKGKDVELRCDPISGHTALYWYRQSLGQGLEFLIYFQGNSAPDKSGLPSDRFSAERTGGSVSTLTIQRTQQEDSAVYLCASSLGVSRAFDEQYFGPGTRLTVT.

As to this clonotype: This could be a read error, since a much larger clone is one nucleotide away. The CDR3 ends on some other residue instead of the conserved phenylalanine or tryptophan, so this is likely a read error. The rearrangement links TRBV6-2 or TRBV6-3 to TRBJ2-5, with D possibly being TRBD1 or TRBD2 (5 bases each). The V end lost 6 bases, the J end lost 2 bases, and 10 bases lay between the germline ends. Germline lookup yields CDR1 MNHEY and CDR2 SVGEGT. This CDR3 has 13 residues. The CDR3 is CASRRGGQETQYY. The CDR3 DNA reads TGTGCCAGCAGGAGGGGCGGACAAGAGACCCAGTACTAC.

Turning to this clonotype: Since no conserved phenylalanine or tryptophan closes the CDR3, a read error is the likely cause. It is unclear where the CDR3 begins or ends on the DNA, so no DNA is shown, and the CDR3 is as TCRdb lists it. The chain recombines TRBV11-2 with TRBJ2-3; the table names TRBD1, a call not compared with the DNA. The CDR3 is 16 amino acids in total, end residues counted. Germline CDR1 and CDR2: SGHAT and FQNNGV. The CDR3 here is CASNRRSTGNTDTQYL.

This sequence joins TRBV28 and TRBJ1-6; tentatively, D is TRBD1 (5 bases). Trimming removed 4 bases from V and 8 bases from J, with 15 bases in between. In germline, CDR1 is MDHEN, CDR2 SYDVKM. There are 15 residues in the CDR3. CDR3 protein: CASSSGSGAYSPLHF. CDR3 nucleotides: TGTGCCAGCAGTTCAGGTAGCGGGGCGTATTCACCCCTCCACTTT.

This chain connects TRBV28 to TRBJ2-7; TRBD1 agrees at 7 bases. The CDR3 length is 12 residues. With 5 bases clipped from V and 6 bases from J, the junction kept 4 bases outside the gene matches. Germline-derived CDR1 and CDR2 are MDHEN and SYDVKM. In DNA, the CDR3 is TGTGCCAGCAGTCCCACAGGGGTCGAGCAGTACTTC. This gives the protein CASSPTGVEQYF.

As concerns this clonotype: As the CDR3 is not closed by the conserved phenylalanine or tryptophan, this likely results from a read error. V and J are TRBV14 and TRBJ1-1, with D possibly being TRBD1 (6 bases). The CDR3 covers 15 residues. CDR1 and CDR2 (germline): SGHDN, FVKESK. Trimming stripped 5 bases from V and 3 bases from J, with 16 bases between. CDR3 bases: TGTGCCAGCAGCTCTACAGGGCTGGTGGACACTGAAGCTTTCTGT. Translation gives CASSSTGLVDTEAFC.

As to this clonotype: Germline and junction disagree at one end, which may indicate a read error. As DNA, the CDR3 is TGTACCAGCAGTCGCTCCCACAGCGGTGACGAGCAGTACTTC. Its translation is CTSSRSHSGDEQYF. The rearrangement joins TRBV12-3 or TRBV12-4 to TRBJ2-7; D is perhaps TRBD2 (5 bases). CDR3 size: 14 residues.

Note on this clonotype: A single base separates this from a much larger clone, so it may be a read error. The chain links TRBV4-2 to TRBJ1-5; no clear D gene. Germline loops: CDR1 LGHNA, CDR2 YNFKEQ. V gave up 2 bases and J gave up 0 bases, with 14 bases separating them. The CDR3 totals 17 residues. DNA of the CDR3: TGTGCCAGCAGCCAAACCCAACAACCTGATAGCAATCAGCCCCAGCATTTT. This gives the protein CASSQTQQPDSNQPQHF.

Comment on this clonotype: This sequence may be a read error, since a much larger clone differs from it by one base. The chain has TRBV4-1 and TRBJ2-5; the D gene is possibly TRBD1 (6 bases). Germline-derived CDR1 and CDR2 are MGHRA and YSYEKL. CDR3 length: 14 residues. Here the CDR3 reads CARSQDRGRGTQYF. Written as DNA, the CDR3 is TGCGCCAGAAGCCAAGATCGAGGCAGGGGGACCCAGTACTTC.

A few counts support this clonotype. The chain has TRBV4-3 and TRBJ2-3; 8 bases are shared with TRBD1. J lost 5 bases, V lost 2 bases, and 9 bases had no gene match. The CDR3 length is 16 residues. Germline V gives CDR1 LGHNA, CDR2 YSLEER. The CDR3 region is CASSQHPTGVGDTQYF. The CDR3 nucleotides read TGCGCCAGCAGCCAACACCCGACAGGGGTGGGAGATACGCAGTATTTT.